Listed below are T cell receptor beta chains from one sample, sequenced in a study of T-cell memory formation after mild COVID-19. One entry per CDR3 protein results from TCRdb running MiXCR on the 5' RACE reads. The data show a few hundred thousand distinct CDR3 sequences, with roughly 21% seen just once and about an eighth held by the top ten. The source material was PBMCs or a T cell subset sorted from them (not recorded which). The receptor set was obtained from an adult woman who had mild COVID-19 (a few samples of this study predate the infection). Cell type and time point are not known. The CDR3 runs from the conserved cysteine through the conserved F or W. The D gene is left open where the match is weak. Some rows mark clone size as missing; the rest say once, few, many or name a class of expanded clone.

j_call d_call cdr3_length clone_size v_call cdr3_aa cdr3_nt
TRBJ1-2 - 14 - TRBV3-1 CASSQQGRNYGYTF TGTGCCAGCAGCCAGCAGGGGAGGAACTATGGCTACACCTTC
TRBJ2-2 TRBD2 17 - TRBV4-2 CASSQEPSGGWTGELFF TGTGCCAGCAGCCAAGAGCCTAGCGGGGGGTGGACCGGGGAGCTGTTTTTT
TRBJ2-7 - 14 - TRBV21-1 CASSNRDRRNEQYF TGTGCCAGCAGCAACAGAGACAGGAGGAACGAGCAGTACTTC
TRBJ2-2 TRBD2 16 - TRBV20-1 CSARLARRGDTGELFF TGCAGTGCTAGACTGGCTCGGCGGGGGGACACCGGGGAGCTGTTTTTT
TRBJ2-5 TRBD2 17 few TRBV7-9 CASSFSRREGRGETQYF TGTGCCAGCAGCTTTAGTCGGCGGGAGGGCCGAGGGGAGACCCAGTACTTC
TRBJ2-7 TRBD1 14 few TRBV7-9 CASSLRDRVGEQYF TGTGCCAGCAGCTTAAGGGACAGGGTAGGTGAGCAGTACTTC
TRBJ1-2 - 13 few TRBV3-1 CASSRQANYGYTF TGTGCCAGCAGCAGACAGGCTAACTATGGCTACACCTTC
TRBJ1-2 - 15 - TRBV18 CASSPPVGRNYGYTF TGTGCCAGCTCACCACCGGTGGGGAGGAACTATGGCTACACCTTC
TRBJ2-3 - 16 - TRBV6-2/TRBV6-3 CASSYGRGGVTDTQYF TGTGCCAGCAGTTATGGCAGAGGAGGGGTCACAGATACGCAGTATTTT
TRBJ2-6 - 11 few TRBV5-1 CASSSLNVLTF TGCGCCAGCAGCTCCCTCAACGTCCTGACTTTC
TRBJ2-1 - 15 few TRBV7-9 CASSFQIGGLSEQFF TGTGCCAGCAGCTTCCAAATCGGGGGCCTCTCTGAGCAGTTCTTC
TRBJ2-1 - 15 few TRBV29-1 CSVEDRHFGYNEQFF TGCAGCGTTGAAGATCGCCATTTCGGCTACAATGAGCAGTTCTTC
TRBJ2-1 TRBD2 16 few TRBV7-2 CASSLGASGTYNEQFF TGTGCCAGCAGCTTAGGTGCTAGCGGGACCTACAATGAGCAGTTCTTC
TRBJ2-7 - 13 few TRBV5-1 CASSLENNYEQYF TGCGCCAGCAGCTTGGAGAACAACTACGAGCAGTACTTC
TRBJ2-1 TRBD2 15 few TRBV7-3 CASSSGLVLGNEQFF TGTGCCAGCAGCTCCGGACTAGTGTTGGGCAATGAGCAGTTCTTC
TRBJ1-2 - 12 - TRBV7-9 CASSSQGDGYTF TGTGCCAGCAGCTCACAGGGAGATGGCTACACCTTC